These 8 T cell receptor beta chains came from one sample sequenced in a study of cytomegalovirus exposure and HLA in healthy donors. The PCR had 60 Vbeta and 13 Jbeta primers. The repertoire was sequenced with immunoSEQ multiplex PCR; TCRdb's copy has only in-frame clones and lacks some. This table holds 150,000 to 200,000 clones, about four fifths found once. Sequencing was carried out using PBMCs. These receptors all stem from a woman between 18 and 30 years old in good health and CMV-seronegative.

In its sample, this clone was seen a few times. DNA of the CDR3: TGCAGCGTTCATCTGGGGCGTAACACTGAAGCTTTCTTT. This codes for CSVHLGRNTEAFF. V usage is TRBV29-1 and J usage is TRBJ1-1; weak D call: TRBD1 (5 bases). Trimming took 5 bases from V and 2 from J, leaving 12 bases between them. The CDR3 runs 13 residues. Germline CDR1 is SQVTM and CDR2 is ANQGSEA.

In nucleotides, the CDR3 is TGTGCCAGCAGCGTAACCAGAGGAGGCACAGATACGCAGTATTTT. It yields the protein CASSVTRGGTDTQYF. The rearrangement uses TRBV9 and TRBJ2-3; D unresolved. This CDR3 comprises 15 residues. Germline V CDR1 and CDR2: SGDLS, YYNGEE. With 1 base removed from V and 1 base from J, the gap between germline ends came to 10 bases.

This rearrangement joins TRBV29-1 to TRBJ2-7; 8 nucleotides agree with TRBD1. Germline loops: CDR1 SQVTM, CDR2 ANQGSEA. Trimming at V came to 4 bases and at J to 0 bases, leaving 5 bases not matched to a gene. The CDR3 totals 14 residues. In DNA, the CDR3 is TGCAGCGTTGCCCGGACAGGGAGCTCCTACGAGCAGTACTTC. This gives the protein CSVARTGSSYEQYF.

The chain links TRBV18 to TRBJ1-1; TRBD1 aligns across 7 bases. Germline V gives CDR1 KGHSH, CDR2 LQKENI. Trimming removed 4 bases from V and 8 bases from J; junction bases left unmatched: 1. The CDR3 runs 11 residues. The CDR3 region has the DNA TGTGCCAGCTCACTGGACAGGGAAGCTTTCTTT. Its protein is CASSLDREAFF.

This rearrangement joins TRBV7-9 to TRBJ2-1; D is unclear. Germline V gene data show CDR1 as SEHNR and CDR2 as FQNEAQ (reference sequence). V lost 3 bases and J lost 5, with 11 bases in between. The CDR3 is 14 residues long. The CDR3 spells CASSFFRQNNEQFF. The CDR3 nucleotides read TGTGCCAGCAGCTTCTTCAGGCAGAACAATGAGCAGTTCTTC.

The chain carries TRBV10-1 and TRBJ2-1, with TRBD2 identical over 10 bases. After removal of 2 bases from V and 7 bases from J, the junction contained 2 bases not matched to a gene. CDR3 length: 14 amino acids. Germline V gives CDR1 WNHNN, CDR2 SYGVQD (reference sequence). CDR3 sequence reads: CASSESGRGNEQFF. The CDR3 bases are TGCGCCAGCAGTGAGAGCGGGAGGGGTAATGAGCAGTTCTTC.

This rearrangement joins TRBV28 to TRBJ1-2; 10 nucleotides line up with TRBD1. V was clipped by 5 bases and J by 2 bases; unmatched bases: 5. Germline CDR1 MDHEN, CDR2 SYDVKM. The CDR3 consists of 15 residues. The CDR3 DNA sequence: TGTGCCAGCAGTCCTCCGGGACAGGGGAACTATGGCTACACCTTC. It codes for CASSPPGQGNYGYTF.

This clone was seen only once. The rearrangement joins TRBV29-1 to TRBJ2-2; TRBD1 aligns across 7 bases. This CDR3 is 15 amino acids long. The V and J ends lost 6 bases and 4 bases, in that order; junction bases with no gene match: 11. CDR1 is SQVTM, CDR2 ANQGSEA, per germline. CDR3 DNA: TGCAGCGTAGCTACAACAGGGGAGTTCACCGGGGAGCTGTTTTTT. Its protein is CSVATTGEFTGELFF.